The sequence of this T cell receptor (beta chain) was determined in a study of response to subunit inactivated influenza vaccine. Study-level findings and limits: New T cells are recruited in small numbers by each seasonal influenza vaccination, according to the authors' suggestion.

The trim removed 2 bases at V and 5 bases at J, leaving 7 bases unmatched. CDR1 and CDR2 from the germline V gene are SQVTM and ANQGSEA. CDR3 length: 15 amino acids. With regard to this clonotype: Its antigen is undetermined.

MiXCR, applied by TCRdb to the RT-PCR reads, yields one record per CDR3 protein. The sample lists roughly 570,000 distinct CDR3 sequences, 11% to 15% occurring once. This TCR was sampled from a man between 50 and 59 years old who received an inactivated influenza vaccine. This sequence joins TRBV29-1 and TRBJ2-5; 11 bases align to TRBD2. Specimen: PBMCs from blood, collected 11 to 12 days after vaccination. The CDR3 coding sequence is TGCAGCGTTGAATTCACTAGCGGGAGTCGGGAGACCCAGTACTTC. It translates to CSVEFTSGSRETQYF.